These 21 T cell receptor beta chains were all obtained from the same sample, sequenced in a study of blood T cell repertoires in COVID-19. Profiled with immunoSEQ multiplex PCR; TCRdb holds only in-frame clones, not every one. The sample has some 17,000 clones; 87% are singletons. Sequenced: peripheral blood. These receptors were obtained from a man between 50 and 59 years old with active COVID-19.

The chain recombines TRBV11-2 with TRBJ1-2; the D is unclear. The CDR3 spans 13 residues. V was cut by 2 bases and J by 6 bases, with 10 bases left in between. Germline CDR1 is SGHAT and CDR2 is FQNNGV. CDR3 DNA sequence: TGTGCCAGCAGCTTACAACCGGTCGATGGCTACACCTTC. It translates to CASSLQPVDGYTF.

This clone was found a few times. The rearrangement joins TRBV19 to TRBJ2-2; D remains unclear. The CDR3 is 12 amino acids. V lost 7 bases to trimming and J lost 6 bases, with 9 bases between them. The V gene's germline CDR1 is LNHDA and CDR2 SQIVND (reference sequence). The DNA of the CDR3 is TGTGCCAGTACCGTTTCTGCCGGGGAGCTGTTTTTT. As protein: CASTVSAGELFF.

The chain uses TRBV7-2 and TRBJ2-7; D is possibly TRBD1 (6 bases). With 3 bases removed from V and 4 bases from J, the gap between germline ends came to 13 bases. There are 14 residues in the CDR3. Germline CDR1 SGHTA, CDR2 FQGNSA. This chain's CDR3 is CASSLEGGRYEQYF. The DNA of the CDR3 is TGTGCCAGCAGCTTGGAAGGGGGACGGTACGAGCAGTACTTC. Combining the CDR3 with reference TRBV7-2 and TRBJ2-7 gives the whole variable domain GAGVSQSPSNKVTEKGKDVELRCDPISGHTALYWYRQSLGQGLEFLIYFQGNSAPDKSGLPSDRFSAERTGGSVSTLTIQRTQQEDSAVYLCASSLEGGRYEQYFGPGTRLTVT.

This chain links TRBV28 with TRBJ2-2; TRBD1 matches 8 bases. V shed 6 bases and J 4 bases; nucleotides not matched to a gene: 4. Per the germline V gene, CDR1 is MDHEN and CDR2 is SYDVKM. The CDR3 sequence is 14 residues long. Here the CDR3 reads CASRVDRVTGELFF. The DNA of the CDR3 is TGTGCCAGCAGAGTGGACAGGGTCACCGGGGAGCTGTTTTTT.

This clone was seen a few times. V is TRBV28 and J is TRBJ1-1; D gene unclear. CDR1 is MDHEN, CDR2 SYDVKM, per germline. V was cut by 10 bases and J by 3 bases, with 15 bases left in between. This CDR3 region has 13 residues. The CDR3 nucleotides are TGTGCCACTAAGGGAGCTTTGGACACTGAAGCTTTCTTT. This gives the protein CATKGALDTEAFF.

The CDR3 region is CASSFEASNYGYTF. CDR3 DNA: TGTGCCAGCAGTTTTGAGGCTTCTAACTATGGCTACACCTTC. V and J are TRBV28 and TRBJ1-2; the D is unclear. From germline, CDR1 is MDHEN and CDR2 SYDVKM. This CDR3 has 14 amino acids. With 3 bases removed from V and 0 bases from J, the gap between germline ends came to 8 bases.

This sequence joins TRBV25-1 and TRBJ2-3; D may be TRBD1 (5 bases). In germline, CDR1 is MGHDK, CDR2 SYGVNS. V lost 5 bases to trimming and J lost 6 bases, with 18 bases between them. The CDR3 sequence is 15 residues long. In DNA form, the CDR3 reads TGTGCCAGCAGTTCCCTGGGGCCCAATAAGGATACGCAGTATTTT. This translates into CASSSLGPNKDTQYF. Full variable domain (remainder filled in from reference TRBV25-1 and TRBJ2-3): EADIYQTPRYLVIGTGKKITLECSQTMGHDKMYWYQQDPGMELHLIHYSYGVNSTEKGDLSSESTVSRIRTEHFPLTLESARPSHTSQYLCASSSLGPNKDTQYFGPGTRLTVL.

This clone was seen just once. The V call is TRBV7-2, the J call TRBJ2-4, with 8 bases matching TRBD2. This CDR3 is 16 amino acids long. Germline assignment: CDR1 SGHTA and CDR2 FQGNSA. With 1 base clipped from V and 1 base from J, the junction kept 3 bases outside the gene matches. CDR3 amino acids: CASSLGAGAAKNIQYF. CDR3 DNA sequence: TGTGCCAGCAGCTTAGGAGCGGGAGCGGCCAAAAACATTCAGTACTTC.

The genes are TRBV28 and TRBJ1-3; 7 positions match TRBD1. This CDR3 spans 15 amino acids. Trimming took 2 bases from V and 5 from J; bases not matched to a gene: 6. CDR1 and CDR2 from the germline V gene are MDHEN and SYDVKM. CDR3 protein: CASSLPRGPRNTIYF. As DNA, the CDR3 is TGTGCCAGCAGTTTACCGAGGGGGCCTCGAAACACCATATATTTT.

The chain joins TRBV5-1 to TRBJ1-1; no definite D call. Between the trimmed V and J ends, which lost 0 bases and 1 base, there was a span of 16 bases. The CDR3 extends over 17 amino acids. Germline CDR1 and CDR2: SGHRS and YFSETQ. The CDR3 sequence: CASSLAWSREGNTEAFF. In DNA form, the CDR3 reads TGCGCCAGCAGCTTGGCTTGGAGTAGGGAGGGGAACACTGAAGCTTTCTTT.

Details on this clone: The sample carries other DNA sequences with the same CDR3. The chain combines TRBV28 with TRBJ2-7, with 11 positions matching TRBD1. The V gene's germline CDR1 is MDHEN and CDR2 SYDVKM. The ends lost 3 bases at V and 5 bases at J; junction bases unmatched: 12. The length of the CDR3 is 17 residues. The CDR3 loop reads CASSLADGQGARNEQYF. CDR3 sequence (DNA): TGTGCCAGCAGTTTGGCGGATGGACAGGGGGCGCGAAACGAGCAGTACTTC.

The chain couples TRBV5-1 to TRBJ2-1, with 10 bases lining up with TRBD2. The CDR3 consists of 16 residues. Germline V lookup: CDR1 SGHRS, CDR2 YFSETQ. V lost 7 bases and J lost 0; bases outside the gene matches: 7. CDR3 in amino acids: CASGGASGSSYNEQFF. CDR3 in DNA: TGCGCCAGCGGGGGGGCTAGCGGGAGCTCCTACAATGAGCAGTTCTTC.

This chain connects TRBV6-5 to TRBJ1-2; D gene ambiguous. Germline CDR1 is MNHEY and CDR2 is SVGAGI. The CDR3 is made up of 13 amino acids. Trimming cost V 2 bases and J 4 bases, with 8 bases left between them. DNA for the CDR3: TGTGCCAGCAGTTACGGGGAGTCCTATGGCTACACCTTC. Translation: CASSYGESYGYTF.

This chain connects TRBV27 to TRBJ2-5, with 9 bases identical to TRBD2. Germline CDR1 MNHEY, CDR2 SMNVEV (reference sequence). Trimming cost V 6 bases and J 9 bases; bases outside gene matches: 8. This CDR3 comprises 13 residues. Written as DNA, the CDR3 is TGTGCCAGCAGGCGGACTAGCGCGACCCCCCAGTACTTC. Residues: CASRRTSATPQYF.

The rearrangement joins TRBV24-1 to TRBJ2-5, with 16 bases lining up with TRBD2. Germline V gene lookup returns CDR1 KGHDR and CDR2 SFDVKD. The CDR3 consists of 17 residues. The junction had 11 bases not matched to a gene; V was cut back by 9 bases and J by 5 bases. The CDR3 here is CATPGLAGGFDMETQYF. Here the CDR3 DNA reads TGTGCCACCCCGGGACTAGCGGGAGGGTTCGATATGGAGACCCAGTACTTC.

The V call is TRBV6-5, the J call TRBJ1-4; the match to TRBD1 covers 12 bases. This CDR3 comprises 15 residues. The V segment lost 6 bases and the J segment 13 bases; nucleotides outside the gene matches: 12. Looked up from germline, CDR1 is MNHEY and CDR2 is SVGAGI. The DNA for the CDR3 is TGTGCCAGCAGCCGCGAGGGGACAGGGGGCGCGAGACTGTTTTTT. This codes for CASSREGTGGARLFF.

The rearrangement uses TRBV7-2 and TRBJ2-1; TRBD1 matches 7 bases. CDR3 length: 15 amino acids. Germline CDR1 reads SGHTA; CDR2 reads FQGNSA. The trim removed 2 bases at V and 3 bases at J, leaving 4 bases unmatched. DNA for the CDR3: TGTGCCAGCAGCTTACAGACAGGGATCTACAATGAGCAGTTCTTC. This gives the protein CASSLQTGIYNEQFF.

The V and J genes are TRBV11-2 and TRBJ1-1; no clear D. The CDR3 contains 16 residues. V lost 3 bases and J lost 3, with 17 bases in between. Germline loops: CDR1 SGHAT, CDR2 FQNNGV. CDR3 in DNA: TGTGCCAGCAGCTTGGGCCTAGATCGGGGTTACACTGAAGCTTTCTTT. This gives the protein CASSLGLDRGYTEAFF.

This clone is a singleton in its sample. V gene TRBV10-3 combines with J gene TRBJ2-1; 7 bases agree with TRBD2. V was clipped by 11 bases and J by 4 bases; unmatched bases: 17. The CDR3 length is 16 residues. Germline assignment: CDR1 ENHRY and CDR2 SYGVKD. The CDR3 loop is CAGGGQISGPYNEQFF. The CDR3 DNA follows: TGTGCCGGAGGCGGGCAGATTAGCGGGCCGTACAATGAGCAGTTCTTC.

The CDR3 sequence: CATSKTGRYNEQFF. The CDR3 DNA reads TGTGCCACCAGCAAAACAGGGCGCTACAATGAGCAGTTCTTC. This sequence joins TRBV15 and TRBJ2-1; maybe TRBD1 (6 bases). Germline CDR1 and CDR2: LNHNV and YYDKDF (reference sequence). The CDR3 extends over 14 amino acids. V was trimmed by 4 bases and J by 3 bases, leaving 10 bases between them.

This rearrangement joins TRBV27 to TRBJ2-2; D perhaps matches TRBD2 (5 bases). Germline CDR1 reads MNHEY; CDR2 reads SMNVEV (reference sequence). V lost 0 bases to trimming and J lost 6 bases, with 11 bases between them. The CDR3 extends over 15 amino acids. The CDR3: CASSLSNVGAGELFF. The CDR3 DNA is TGTGCCAGCAGTTTATCGAATGTCGGGGCCGGGGAGCTGTTTTTT.